This T cell receptor beta chain was observed in a study of T cell responses to AZD1222 COVID-19 vaccine. Study overall: Second-dose intervals of approximately 4 or approximately 12 weeks were pooled.

Profiled with immunoSEQ multiplex PCR; TCRdb holds only in-frame clones, not every one. The table records about 180,000 clones, 80% to 90% of them present only once. Study-wide findings and caveats: Nearly half of the spike-specific TCRs reportedly recognize variant regions that carry no mutations. The span of vaccine-associated CD4 TCRs extended across spike, with dominance at 160-218 and 743-854.

To note about this clone: Antigen unknown.

Sequences were derived from peripheral blood, sampled on day 0 of AZD1222 vaccination. The clonotype was recovered from an adult in good health.

The CDR3 nucleotides read TGTGCCAGCTCACCACCGGGACTAGCGGGAGAGACCCAGTACTTC. Residues: CASSPPGLAGETQYF. This chain joins TRBV18 and TRBJ2-5, with TRBD2 identical over 12 bases. Germline-derived CDR1 and CDR2 are KGHSH and LQKENI. This CDR3 has 15 amino acids. V lost 0 bases, J lost 4 bases, and 0 bases stayed unmatched.